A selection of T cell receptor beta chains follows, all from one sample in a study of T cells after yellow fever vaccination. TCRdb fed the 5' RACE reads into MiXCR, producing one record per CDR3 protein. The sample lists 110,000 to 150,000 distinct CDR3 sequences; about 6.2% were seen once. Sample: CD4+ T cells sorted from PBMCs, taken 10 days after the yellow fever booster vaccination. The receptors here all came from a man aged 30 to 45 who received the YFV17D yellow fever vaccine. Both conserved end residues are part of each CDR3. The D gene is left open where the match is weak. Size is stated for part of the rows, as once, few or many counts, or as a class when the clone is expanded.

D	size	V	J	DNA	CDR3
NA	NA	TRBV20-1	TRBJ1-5	TGCAGTGCTAGAGTCGGGAATAGCAATCAGCCCCAGCATTTT	CSARVGNSNQPQHF
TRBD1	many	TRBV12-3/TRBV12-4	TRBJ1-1	TGTGCCAGCAGAGGGACAGGGGGGAACACTGAAGCTTTCTTT	CASRGTGGNTEAFF
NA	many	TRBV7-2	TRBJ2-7	TGTGCCAGCAGCTTCGAGGGGGCCTACGAGCAGTACTTC	CASSFEGAYEQYF
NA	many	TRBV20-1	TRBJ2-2	TGCAGTGCCAGACTAGCCGGGGAGCTGTTTTTT	CSARLAGELFF
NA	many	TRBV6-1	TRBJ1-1	TGTGCCAGCAGCGACCTGAGGGTTGGGAGGGCTTTCTTT	CASSDLRVGRAFF
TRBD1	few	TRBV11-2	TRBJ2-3	TGTGCCAGCAACGCTTTCCCACTAAACAGGGGGCGTCTCACAGATACGCAGTATTTT	CASNAFPLNRGRLTDTQYF
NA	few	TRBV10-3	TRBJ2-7	TGTGCCATCCTGCTCCGAGAAACAAACGAGCAGTACTTC	CAILLRETNEQYF
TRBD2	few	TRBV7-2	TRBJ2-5	TGTGCCAGCAGCCAAAGACTAGCGGGAGCAGAGACCCAGTACTTC	CASSQRLAGAETQYF
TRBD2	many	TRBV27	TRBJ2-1	TGTGCCAGCATATTAAGACTAGCGGGGAACAATGAGCAGTTCTTC	CASILRLAGNNEQFF
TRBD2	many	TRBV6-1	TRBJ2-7	TGTGCCAGCAGGGGAGGGGTTGCCTACGAGCAGTACTTC	CASRGGVAYEQYF
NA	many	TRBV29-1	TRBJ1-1	TGCAGCGTTCCCGGCCGCCGGAGCTTGGATGAAGCTTTCTTT	CSVPGRRSLDEAFF
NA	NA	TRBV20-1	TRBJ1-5	TGCAGTACCTTGGGGGTGCAGGCTGATCAGCCCCAGCATTTT	CSTLGVQADQPQHF
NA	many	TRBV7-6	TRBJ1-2	TGTGCCAGCAGCCCGGGACGGAACTATGGCTACACCTTC	CASSPGRNYGYTF
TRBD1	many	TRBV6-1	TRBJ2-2	TGTGCCAGCGGATCCCCGGACAGGGGGCTAAGGGAGCTGTTTTTT	CASGSPDRGLRELFF
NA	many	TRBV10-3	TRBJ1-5	TGTGCCATCAGCCTGGACAGCGATCAGCCCCAGCATTTT	CAISLDSDQPQHF
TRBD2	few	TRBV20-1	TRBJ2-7	TGCAGTGCTAGTCCAAGCGGGGTTACCTACGAGCAGTACTTC	CSASPSGVTYEQYF
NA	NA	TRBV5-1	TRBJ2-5	TGCGCCAGCAGCTTGGCTCCTAGCGATCACCAAGAGACCCAGTACTTC	CASSLAPSDHQETQYF
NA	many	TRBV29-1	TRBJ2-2	TGCAGCGTTTCAACTAATTCGGGGGAGCTGTTTTTT	CSVSTNSGELFF
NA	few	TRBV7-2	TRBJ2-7	TGTGCCAGCAGCTTATCCGGGAATCCCCACGAGCAGTACTTC	CASSLSGNPHEQYF
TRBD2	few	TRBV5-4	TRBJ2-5	TGTGCCAGCATGCGGGAGGCCCAAGAGACCCAGTACTTC	CASMREAQETQYF
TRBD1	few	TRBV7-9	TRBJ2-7	TGTGCCAGCAGCCAAACCGACAGGGCCGAGCAGTACTTC	CASSQTDRAEQYF
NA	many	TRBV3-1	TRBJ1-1	TGTGCCAGCAGCCCATTGCTCTTGGGGGGCACTGAAGCTTTCTTT	CASSPLLLGGTEAFF
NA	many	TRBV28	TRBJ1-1	TGTGCCAGCAGCCTCAGGCAGATGAACACTGAAGCTTTCTTT	CASSLRQMNTEAFF
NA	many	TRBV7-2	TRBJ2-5	TGTGCCAGCAGCTTAGCGGTTTTTGAGACCCAGTACTTC	CASSLAVFETQYF
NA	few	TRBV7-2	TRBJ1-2	TGTGCCAGCGCCCTGGGGGCAGGAAACTATGGCTACACCTTC	CASALGAGNYGYTF
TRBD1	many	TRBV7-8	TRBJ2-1	TGTGCCAGCAGCAGGATCGACAGGGGGTCCTACAATGAGCAGTTCTTC	CASSRIDRGSYNEQFF
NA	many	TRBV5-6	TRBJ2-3	TGTGCCAGCAGCCCGGGACGGCGGACTGGCACAGATACGCAGTATTTT	CASSPGRRTGTDTQYF
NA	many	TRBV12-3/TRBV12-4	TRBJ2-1	TGTGCCAGCAGTTCCGGGGGAGGCCGTGATTTGTCCTACAATGAGCAGTTCTTC	CASSSGGGRDLSYNEQFF
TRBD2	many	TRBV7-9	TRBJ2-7	TGTGCCAGCAGCTTTCCGGGGAGGGCGTCCTACGAGCAGTACTTC	CASSFPGRASYEQYF
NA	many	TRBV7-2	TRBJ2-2	TGTGCCAGCAGCTTACGGACAGCGTCGGGGCGGTACACCGGGGAGCTGTTTTTT	CASSLRTASGRYTGELFF
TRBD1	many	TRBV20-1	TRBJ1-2	TGCAGTGCTAGAAAAACAGGGGTCCAGGGCTACACCTTC	CSARKTGVQGYTF
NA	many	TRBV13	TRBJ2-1	TGTGCCAGCAGCTCGACAGTACTCAATGAGCAGTTCTTC	CASSSTVLNEQFF
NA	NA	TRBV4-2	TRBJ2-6	TGTGCCAACAGCGGGGCGAGGGGGGGCACAGGGAGGCCCTCTGGGGCCAACGTCCTGACTTTC	CANSGARGGTGRPSGANVLTF
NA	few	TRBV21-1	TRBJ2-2	TGTGCCAGCAGCACACGCCCGGGAGGAAACCACGGGGAGCTGTTTTTT	CASSTRPGGNHGELFF
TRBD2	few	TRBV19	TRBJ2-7	TGTGCCAGTAGCCACCCCGCCCAGAGAGCTAGCGGGAACGAGCAGTACTTC	CASSHPAQRASGNEQYF
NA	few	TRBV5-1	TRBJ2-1	TGCGCCAGCAGCCCAGACAGTAACAATGAGCAGTTCTTC	CASSPDSNNEQFF
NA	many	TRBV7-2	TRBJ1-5	TGTGCCAGCAGCTTAGTTGGTCCAGGCGCAGGGCAGCCCCAGCATTTT	CASSLVGPGAGQPQHF
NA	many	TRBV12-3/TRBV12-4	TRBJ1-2	TGTGCCAGCAGTTTTAAACCAGCCGAAAGCTACACCTTC	CASSFKPAESYTF
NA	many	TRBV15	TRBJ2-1	TGTGCCACCAGCAGAGTGGCGTGGGCACGCCAGTACAATGAGCAGTTCTTC	CATSRVAWARQYNEQFF
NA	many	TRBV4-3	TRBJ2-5	TGCGCCAGCAGCCAAGATCCCCACAGGGTTGGGACCCAGTACTTC	CASSQDPHRVGTQYF
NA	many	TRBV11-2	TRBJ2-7	TGTGCCAGCAGCTTAGCCTGGACTCGGAGGTATTACGAGCAGTACTTC	CASSLAWTRRYYEQYF
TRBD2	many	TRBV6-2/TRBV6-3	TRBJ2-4	TGTGCCAGCAATTTCGGAATAGCGGGAGGGCCTCCGTACTTC	CASNFGIAGGPPYF
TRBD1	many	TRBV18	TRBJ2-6	TGTGCCAGCTCGACAGGGGGGACTGGGGCCAACGTCCTGACTTTC	CASSTGGTGANVLTF
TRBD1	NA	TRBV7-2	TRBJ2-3	TGTGCCAGCAGCTCTGGACAGGGACTCACAGATACGCAGTATTTT	CASSSGQGLTDTQYF
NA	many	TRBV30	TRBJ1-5	TGTGCCTGGAGCCAGGGGCTAGAGGGTCAGCCCCAGCATTTT	CAWSQGLEGQPQHF
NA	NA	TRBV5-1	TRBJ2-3	TGCGCCAGCAGCTTGGATGCGGGACCCACAGATACGCAGTATTTT	CASSLDAGPTDTQYF
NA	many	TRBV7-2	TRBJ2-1	TGTGCCAGCAGCTTACAAGCGGCCAATGAGCAGTTCTTC	CASSLQAANEQFF
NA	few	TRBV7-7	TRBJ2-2	TGTGCTAGCAGCGTATCGGGACTCAACACCGGGGAGCTGTTTTTT	CASSVSGLNTGELFF
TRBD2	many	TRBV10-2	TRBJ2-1	TGCGCCAGCAGTGAGTCGGGACTAGCGCAGTTCTTC	CASSESGLAQFF
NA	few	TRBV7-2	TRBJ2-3	TGTGCCAGCAGCTTAGCGGCCGGGAGAACAGATACGCAGTATTTT	CASSLAAGRTDTQYF
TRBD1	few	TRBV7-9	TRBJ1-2	TGTGCCAGCAGCCCGGGGGGGGACAGGGGGCGCGCCTATGGCTACACCTTC	CASSPGGDRGRAYGYTF
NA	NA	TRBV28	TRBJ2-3	TGTGCCAGCAAACCAAATGGACAAGACAGGGATACGCAGTATTTT	CASKPNGQDRDTQYF
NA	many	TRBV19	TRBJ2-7	TGTGCCAGTAGAAACCACGGGGCCTCCTACGAGCAGTACTTC	CASRNHGASYEQYF
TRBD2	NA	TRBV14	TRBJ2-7	TGTGCCAGCAGCCTTTGGACTAGCGGTGCCTACGAGCAGTACTTC	CASSLWTSGAYEQYF
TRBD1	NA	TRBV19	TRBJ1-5	TGTGCCAGTAGTAACAGGGGGCTCAATCAGCCCCAGCATTTT	CASSNRGLNQPQHF
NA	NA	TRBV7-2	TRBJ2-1	TGTGCCAGCAGCTTAGCGGCCGGGAGCGAGCAGTTCTTC	CASSLAAGSEQFF
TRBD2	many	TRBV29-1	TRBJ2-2	TGCAGCGTTGGGCGGGAGTTCACCGGGGAGCTGTTTTTT	CSVGREFTGELFF
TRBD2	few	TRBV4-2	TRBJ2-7	TGTGCCAGCAGCCACCCCGGGACTAGCGGGACCTACGAGCAGTACTTC	CASSHPGTSGTYEQYF
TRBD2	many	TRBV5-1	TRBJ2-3	TGCGCCAGCTCCTTTATTGGGGGTAGCGGGCAAGATACGCAGTATTTT	CASSFIGGSGQDTQYF